The text below deals with one T cell receptor beta chain. Its antigen is as yet unknown. This sample was included in a study of regulatory T cells. Looked up from germline, CDR1 is MDHEN and CDR2 is SYDVKM. The CDR3 length is 13 residues. Primers: 52 TRBV forward and 13 TRBJ reverse. TCRdb's copy holds only in-frame clones and misses some; the assay was immunoSEQ multiplex PCR. In the table there are 20,000 to 25,000 clones, roughly 93% of which are singletons. Every patient with CD3G deficiency had evidence of autoimmunity. Study outcomes and limitations: Patient CD8+ T cells trended toward lower Shannon entropy than controls.

The rearrangement uses TRBV28 and TRBJ2-5, with D perhaps matching TRBD1 or TRBD2 (5 bases each). The closer fit of TRBJ2-7 to the DNA end suggests the J call may be wrong. The source is a child aged 2-15 years with CD3G deficiency. The sequenced material came from CD8+ T cells sorted from blood. CDR3 DNA sequence: TGTGCCAGCAGTCCGGGGCATGCCTACGAGCAGTACTTC. Amino acid sequence: CASSPGHAYEQYF.